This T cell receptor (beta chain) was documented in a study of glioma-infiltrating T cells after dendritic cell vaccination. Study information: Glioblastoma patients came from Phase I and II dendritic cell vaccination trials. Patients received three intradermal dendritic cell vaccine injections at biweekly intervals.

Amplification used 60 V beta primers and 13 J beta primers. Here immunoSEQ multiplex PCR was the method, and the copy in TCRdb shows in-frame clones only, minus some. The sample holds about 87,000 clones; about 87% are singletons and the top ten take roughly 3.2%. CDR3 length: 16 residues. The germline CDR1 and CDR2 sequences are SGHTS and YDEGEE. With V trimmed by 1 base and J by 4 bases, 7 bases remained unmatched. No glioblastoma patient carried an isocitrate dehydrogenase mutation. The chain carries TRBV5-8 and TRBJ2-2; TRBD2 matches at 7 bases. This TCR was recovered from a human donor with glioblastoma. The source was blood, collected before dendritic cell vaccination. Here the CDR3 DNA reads TGTGCCAGCAGCTTGATGGGGGGGTCGACCACCGGGGAGCTGTTTTTT. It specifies CASSLMGGSTTGELFF.